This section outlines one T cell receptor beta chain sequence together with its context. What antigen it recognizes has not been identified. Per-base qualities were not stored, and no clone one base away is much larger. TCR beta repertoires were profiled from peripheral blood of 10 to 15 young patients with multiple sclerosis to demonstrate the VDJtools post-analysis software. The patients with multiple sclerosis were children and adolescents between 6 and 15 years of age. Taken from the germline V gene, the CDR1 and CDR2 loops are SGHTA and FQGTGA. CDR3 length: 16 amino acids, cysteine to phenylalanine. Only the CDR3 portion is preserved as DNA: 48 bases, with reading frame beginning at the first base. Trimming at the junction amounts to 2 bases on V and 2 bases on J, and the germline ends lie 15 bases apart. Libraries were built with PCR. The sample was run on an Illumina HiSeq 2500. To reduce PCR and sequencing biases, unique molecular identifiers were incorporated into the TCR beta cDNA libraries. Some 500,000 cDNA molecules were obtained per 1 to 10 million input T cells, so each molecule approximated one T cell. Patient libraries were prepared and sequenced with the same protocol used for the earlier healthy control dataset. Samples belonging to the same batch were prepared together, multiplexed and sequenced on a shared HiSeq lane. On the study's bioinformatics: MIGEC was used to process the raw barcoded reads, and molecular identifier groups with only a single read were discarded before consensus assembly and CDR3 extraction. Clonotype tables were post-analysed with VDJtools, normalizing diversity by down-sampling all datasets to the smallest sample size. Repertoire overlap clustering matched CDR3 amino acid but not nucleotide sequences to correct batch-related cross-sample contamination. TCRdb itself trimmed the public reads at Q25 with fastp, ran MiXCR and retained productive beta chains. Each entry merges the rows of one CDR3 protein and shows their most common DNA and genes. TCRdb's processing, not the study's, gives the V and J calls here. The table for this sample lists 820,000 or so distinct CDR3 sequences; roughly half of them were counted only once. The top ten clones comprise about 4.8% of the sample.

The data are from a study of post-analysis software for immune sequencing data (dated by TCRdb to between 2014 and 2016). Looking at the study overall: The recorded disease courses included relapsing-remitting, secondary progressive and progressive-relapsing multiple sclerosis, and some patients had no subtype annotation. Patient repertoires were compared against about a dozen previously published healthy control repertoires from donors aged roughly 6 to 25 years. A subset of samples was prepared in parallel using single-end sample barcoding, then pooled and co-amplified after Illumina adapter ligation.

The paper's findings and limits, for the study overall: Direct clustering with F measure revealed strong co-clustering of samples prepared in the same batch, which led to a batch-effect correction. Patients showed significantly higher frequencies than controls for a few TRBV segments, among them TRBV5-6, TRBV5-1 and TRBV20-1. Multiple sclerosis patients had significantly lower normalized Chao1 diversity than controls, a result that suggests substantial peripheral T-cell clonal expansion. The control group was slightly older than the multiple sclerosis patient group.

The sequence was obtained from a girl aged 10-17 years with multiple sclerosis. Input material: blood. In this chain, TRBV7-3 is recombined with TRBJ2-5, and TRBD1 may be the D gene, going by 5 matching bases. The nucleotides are TGTGCCAGCAGCTTATGGTACAGGTCCCCTCAAGAGACCCAGTACTTC. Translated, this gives CASSLWYRSPQETQYF.